This T cell receptor beta chain emerged from a study of T-cell reconstitution after alpha-beta-depleted transplantation in children. Preparing the TCRbeta library involved the use of unique molecular identifiers. TCRdb independently ran MiXCR on the PCR reads; one entry per CDR3 protein. The sample has a few hundred thousand distinct CDR3 sequences, 10% to 15% seen once. This CDR3 is 15 amino acids long. V was cut by 2 bases and J by 2 bases, with 7 bases left in between. Per germline, CDR1 LGHNA and CDR2 YSLEER. The source material was PBMCs, mostly from graft donor cells, sampled 360 days after TCRalphabeta/CD19-depleted stem cell transplant. This chain links TRBV4-3 with TRBJ2-6; D call uncertain. The receptor comes from a male patient between 10 and 17 years old who had a stem cell transplant for acute myeloid leukemia, so the T cells may come from the graft donor. The CDR3 nucleotides are TGCGCCAGCAGCCAAAACAGCGCTGGGGCCAACGTCCTGACTTTC. This translates into CASSQNSAGANVLTF.